These T cell receptor beta chains were read from a single sample in a study. One entry per CDR3 protein, called by TCRdb with MiXCR from the 5' RACE reads. The repertoire includes some 6,000 distinct CDR3 sequences, under 40% of them detected once, and around 5.5% sits in the top ten. Sequencing was performed on naive CD4+ T cells sorted from a lymph node. The receptor set was obtained from a female donor with breast cancer. Both conserved end residues are part of each CDR3. The D gene is left open where the match is weak. Some rows have no size entry. The others give once, few or many, or a class for an expanded clone.

>TRBV5-1|.|TRBJ1-1|few
CASSLVANTEAFF
TGCGCCAGCAGCTTGGTTGCGAACACTGAAGCTTTCTTT
>TRBV7-3|.|TRBJ1-3|few
CASSLMGTAGNTIYF
TGTGCCAGCAGCTTAATGGGAACTGCTGGAAACACCATATATTTT
>TRBV7-9|.|TRBJ2-7|.
CASSSLRVHEQYF
TGTGCCAGCAGCTCACTCAGGGTTCACGAGCAGTACTTC
>TRBV12-3/TRBV12-4|TRBD2|TRBJ2-5|few
CASSLGDLAGIGTQYF
TGTGCCAGCAGTTTGGGGGACCTAGCGGGAATTGGGACCCAGTACTTC
>TRBV28|.|TRBJ1-1|.
CASSTDGGGTEAFF
TGTGCCAGCAGCACGGATGGGGGAGGGACTGAAGCTTTCTTT
>TRBV20-1|.|TRBJ2-5|.
CSAVTVGAQYF
TGCAGTGCGGTGACAGTGGGGGCCCAGTACTTC
>TRBV20-1|TRBD1|TRBJ2-3|few
CSARDRARDTQYF
TGCAGTGCTAGGGACAGGGCGAGGGATACGCAGTATTTT
>TRBV20-1|.|TRBJ2-1|.
CSATQNNNEQFF
TGCAGTGCTACTCAGAATAACAATGAGCAGTTCTTC
>TRBV9|TRBD1|TRBJ1-4|.
CASSGTGGAEKLFF
TGTGCCAGCAGCGGCACAGGGGGAGCTGAAAAACTTTTTTTT
>TRBV20-1|.|TRBJ2-2|.
CSARDVGAGELLF
TGCAGTGCTAGGGATGTCGGGGCCGGGGAGCTGCTTTTT
>TRBV5-1|.|TRBJ1-1|few
CASSFPLGGRTEAFF
TGCGCCAGCAGCTTTCCTCTAGGGGGAAGGACTGAAGCTTTCTTT
>TRBV5-1|TRBD2|TRBJ2-7|medium-sized
CASSSSYSSGRAYEQYF
TGCGCCAGCAGCTCTTCTTATTCGAGCGGGAGGGCCTACGAGCAGTACTTC
>TRBV7-2|.|TRBJ1-6|.
CAAAGQGRNSPLHF
TGTGCCGCTGCCGGGCAGGGGAGGAATTCACCCCTCCACTTT
>TRBV7-2|.|TRBJ2-5|few
CASSLAFGETQYF
TGTGCCAGCAGCTTAGCGTTTGGAGAGACCCAGTACTTC
>TRBV20-1|.|TRBJ2-3|medium-sized
CSAYDWKSSTDTQYF
TGCAGTGCTTACGACTGGAAAAGTAGCACAGATACGCAGTATTTT
>TRBV9|.|TRBJ2-1|.
CASSADGHGEQFF
TGTGCCAGCAGCGCGGACGGACACGGTGAGCAGTTCTTC
>TRBV9|.|TRBJ2-1|.
CASSVEGDTAYNEQFF
TGTGCCAGCAGCGTGGAGGGGGATACCGCCTACAATGAGCAGTTCTTC
>TRBV23-1|TRBD1|TRBJ2-1|.
CASSDRVGYNEQFF
TGCGCCAGCAGCGACAGGGTGGGGTACAATGAGCAGTTCTTC
>TRBV20-1|TRBD2|TRBJ2-3|.
CSARATSGGVTSTDTQYF
TGCAGTGCTAGGGCGACTAGCGGGGGGGTAACTAGCACAGATACGCAGTATTTT
>TRBV7-7|TRBD2|TRBJ2-5|large
CASSLVSSGETQYF
TGTGCTAGCAGCTTAGTTTCTAGCGGAGAGACCCAGTACTTC
>TRBV27|.|TRBJ1-4|.
CASSPNLWGEKLSF
TGTGCCAGCAGTCCGAACCTGTGGGGGGAAAAACTGTCTTTT
>TRBV10-3|TRBD2|TRBJ2-2|medium-sized
CAIRSGSETGELFF
TGTGCCATCAGGAGCGGGAGCGAAACCGGGGAGCTGTTTTTT
>TRBV5-1|.|TRBJ2-7|once
CASRRDTSYEQYF
TGCGCCAGTCGAAGGGACACCTCCTACGAGCAGTACTTC
>TRBV7-2|.|TRBJ2-1|medium-sized
CASSSQPGNEQFF
TGTGCCAGCAGCTCCCAGCCGGGCAATGAGCAGTTCTTC
>TRBV10-2|.|TRBJ1-5|.
CASSESGGRQPQHF
TGCGCCAGCAGTGAGTCGGGGGGTCGTCAGCCCCAGCATTTT
>TRBV7-9|.|TRBJ2-3|.
CASSLEGDTQYF
TGTGCCAGCAGCTTAGAGGGAGATACGCAGTATTTT
>TRBV5-1|TRBD1|TRBJ1-6|.
CASSLTGGGHNSPLHF
TGCGCCAGCAGCTTGACAGGGGGAGGCCATAATTCACCCCTCCACTTT
>TRBV6-2/TRBV6-3|TRBD2|TRBJ2-1|few
CASGRSATSGGNEQFF
TGTGCCAGCGGGCGGAGCGCGACTAGCGGGGGAAATGAGCAGTTCTTC
>TRBV11-1|TRBD2|TRBJ2-2|few
CASSRAGVAENTGELFF
TGTGCCAGCAGCCGAGCGGGAGTAGCAGAGAACACCGGGGAGCTGTTTTTT
>TRBV5-1|.|TRBJ1-4|few
CASSLVPATNEKLFF
TGCGCCAGCAGCTTGGTACCAGCAACTAATGAAAAACTGTTTTTT
>TRBV10-3|TRBD2|TRBJ2-3|medium-sized
CAITREGTDTQYF
TGTGCCATCACCCGGGAGGGCACAGATACGCAGTATTTT
>TRBV12-3/TRBV12-4|TRBD1|TRBJ1-1|few
CASSFDREPVEAFF
TGTGCCAGCAGTTTCGACAGGGAACCGGTCGAAGCTTTCTTT
>TRBV30|.|TRBJ1-5|once
CARSGQNNQPQHF
TGTGCCCGAAGTGGGCAGAACAATCAGCCCCAGCATTTT
>TRBV20-1|.|TRBJ2-7|medium-sized
CSAMSDEQYF
TGCAGTGCTATGTCCGACGAGCAGTACTTC
>TRBV7-8|TRBD1|TRBJ1-2|medium-sized
CASSAQGIGYTF
TGTGCCAGCAGCGCACAGGGGATAGGTTACACCTTC
>TRBV28|.|TRBJ1-5|medium-sized
CASSILGQPQHF
TGTGCCAGCAGTATCTTGGGACAGCCCCAGCATTTT
>TRBV20-1|TRBD2|TRBJ2-1|medium-sized
CSATTGTSGRSREQFF
TGCAGTGCTACTACCGGGACTAGCGGTCGTAGTAGGGAGCAGTTCTTC
>TRBV6-4|TRBD2|TRBJ2-2|.
CASSDSPGRGTGELFF
TGTGCCAGCAGTGATTCGCCCGGGAGGGGAACCGGGGAGCTGTTTTTT
>TRBV12-3/TRBV12-4|.|TRBJ1-6|.
CASSQSSYNSPLHF
TGTGCCAGCTCTCAGAGCTCCTATAATTCACCCCTCCACTTT
>TRBV10-3|TRBD1|TRBJ2-6|.
CAIQGVAAGANVLTF
TGTGCCATCCAGGGGGTGGCGGCTGGGGCCAACGTCCTGACTTTC
>TRBV29-1|.|TRBJ2-2|.
CSVEIRSLTGELFF
TGCAGCGTTGAAATCAGGAGCCTCACCGGGGAGCTGTTTTTT
>TRBV29-1|TRBD1|TRBJ2-5|few
CSITVGQAQETQYF
TGCAGCATCACGGTGGGACAGGCCCAAGAGACCCAGTACTTC
>TRBV4-2|TRBD2|TRBJ2-5|medium-sized
CASSQAAGVQETQYF
TGTGCCAGCAGCCAAGCCGCGGGAGTCCAAGAGACCCAGTACTTC
>TRBV20-1|TRBD1|TRBJ2-7|.
CSAIDPGQGADEQYF
TGCAGTGCCATTGACCCGGGACAGGGGGCGGACGAGCAGTACTTC
>TRBV4-1|.|TRBJ2-5|.
CASSQEPTLQETQYF
TGCGCCAGCAGCCAAGAACCCACTCTTCAAGAGACCCAGTACTTC
>TRBV5-1|.|TRBJ2-1|.
CASSLGGQYSYNEQFF
TGCGCCAGCAGCTTGGGCGGACAGTACTCCTACAATGAGCAGTTCTTC
>TRBV12-3/TRBV12-4|.|TRBJ2-3|few
CASSPPREGYTDTQYF
TGTGCCAGCAGTCCCCCCCGTGAGGGTTACACAGATACGCAGTATTTT
>TRBV3-1|TRBD1|TRBJ2-2|.
CASTQGAIGELFF
TGTGCCAGTACACAGGGGGCAATCGGGGAGCTGTTTTTT
>TRBV7-2|.|TRBJ2-2|medium-sized
CASSSPPGELFF
TGTGCCAGCAGCTCCCCCCCCGGGGAGCTGTTTTTT
>TRBV5-1|.|TRBJ2-1|once
CASSLGFRSTYNEQFF
TGCGCCAGCAGCTTGGGATTTCGGTCAACCTACAATGAGCAGTTCTTC
>TRBV7-2|TRBD2|TRBJ2-3|medium-sized
CASSTDSGRTDTQYF
TGTGCCAGCAGCACTGATAGCGGGAGAACAGATACGCAGTATTTT
>TRBV10-3|.|TRBJ1-1|.
CATGGANTEAFF
TGTGCTACGGGGGGCGCGAACACTGAAGCTTTCTTT
>TRBV7-2|.|TRBJ2-5|once
CASSFEEWSETQYF
TGTGCCAGCAGCTTTGAGGAGTGGTCAGAGACCCAGTACTTC
>TRBV4-1|.|TRBJ1-2|.
CASSQGRASNYGYTF
TGCGCCAGCAGCCAAGGCAGGGCCTCTAACTATGGCTACACCTTC
>TRBV25-1|.|TRBJ1-1|medium-sized
CASSESRSEAFF
TGTGCCAGCAGTGAGTCACGGAGTGAAGCTTTCTTT
>TRBV7-8|.|TRBJ1-1|.
CVSSRREGWTEAFF
TGTGTCAGCAGTCGCAGGGAAGGATGGACTGAAGCTTTCTTT
>TRBV20-1|TRBD2|TRBJ2-3|.
CSARQLAGGTDTQYF
TGCAGTGCTAGGCAACTAGCGGGAGGAACAGATACGCAGTATTTT